The 21 T cell receptor beta chains reported below all come from one sample, sequenced in a study of cytomegalovirus exposure and HLA in healthy donors. PCR employed 60 Vbeta and 13 Jbeta primers. TCRdb's table, derived via immunoSEQ multiplex PCR, lists solely in-frame clones and lacks some. The sample yields approximately 150,000 clones, approximately 85% seen once. Sequencing was carried out using PBMCs. These receptors all come from a girl aged 10 to 17 in good health and CMV-seropositive.

This CDR3 reads CASSMVPQGNGYTF. The DNA of the CDR3 is TGTGCCAGTAGTATGGTACCCCAGGGGAACGGCTACACCTTC. V usage is TRBV19 and J usage is TRBJ1-2; weak D call: TRBD1 (6 bases). This CDR3 is 14 amino acids long. Per the germline V gene, CDR1 is LNHDA and CDR2 is SQIVND (reference sequence). Trimming removed 3 bases from V and 8 bases from J, with 16 bases in between.

This clone came up once. The V and J genes are TRBV6-1 and TRBJ1-1, with TRBD1 identical over 11 bases. CDR3 length equals 16 residues. V lost 3 bases to trimming and J lost 1 base; unmatched junction nucleotides: 4. Germline assignment: CDR1 MNHNS and CDR2 SASEGT. CDR3 sequence (DNA): TGTGCCAGCAGTGACCATGGACAGGGGGCGAACACTGAAGCTTTCTTT. This sequence encodes CASSDHGQGANTEAFF.

V and J are TRBV19 and TRBJ1-1; 11 bases match TRBD1. V shed 6 bases and J 10 bases; nucleotides not matched to a gene: 13. This CDR3 has 15 residues. Per germline, CDR1 LNHDA and CDR2 SQIVND (reference sequence). CDR3 nucleotide sequence: TGTGCCAGTAGATTTTATGAGGGACAGGGGGATGGAGCTTTCTTT. This sequence encodes CASRFYEGQGDGAFF.

The V call is TRBV27, the J call TRBJ2-7; 8 positions match TRBD1. Germline V gives CDR1 MNHEY, CDR2 SMNVEV (reference sequence). This CDR3 comprises 14 residues. Trimming cost V 5 bases and J 3 bases; bases outside gene matches: 6. The CDR3 DNA sequence: TGTGCCAGCAGTGTAACAGGGGGTTTCTACGAGCAGTACTTC. It translates to CASSVTGGFYEQYF.

This sequence joins TRBV7-8 and TRBJ1-6, with 7 bases fitting TRBD1. With 2 bases clipped from V and 8 bases from J, the junction kept 9 bases outside the gene matches. The CDR3 contains 16 residues. Germline V gives CDR1 SGHVS, CDR2 FQNEAQ. DNA of the CDR3: TGTGCCAGCAGCTTACGACGACAGGGTAGGGATTCACCCCTCCACTTT. It specifies CASSLRRQGRDSPLHF.

The chain links TRBV9 to TRBJ2-5; tentative D call: TRBD1 (5 bases). CDR3 length: 15 amino acids. V lost 0 bases and J 5 bases, leaving 14 bases between the germline ends. Germline loops: CDR1 SGDLS, CDR2 YYNGEE. CDR3 protein: CASSVEGSGRETQYF. The CDR3 DNA is TGTGCCAGCAGCGTAGAGGGATCAGGGCGGGAGACCCAGTACTTC.

The gene calls are TRBV15 and TRBJ2-2, with TRBD1 matching 7 bases. The CDR3 is 15 residues long. The V and J ends lost 3 bases and 7 bases, in that order; junction bases with no gene match: 8. Germline CDR1 and CDR2: LNHNV and YYDKDF (reference sequence). The CDR3 nucleotides are TGTGCCACCAGCAGGGTACAGGGGTCGGTCGGGGAGCTGTTTTTT. Amino acids: CATSRVQGSVGELFF.

The chain uses TRBV9 and TRBJ1-2; 9 bases match TRBD1. Trimming took 0 bases from V and 7 from J; bases not matched to a gene: 1. Germline V CDR1 and CDR2: SGDLS, YYNGEE. This CDR3 has 13 residues. CDR3 loop: CASSVVQGAGYTF. The CDR3 nucleotides read TGTGCCAGCAGCGTAGTACAGGGGGCTGGCTACACCTTC.

The CDR3 nucleotides read TGTGCCAGCAGCTCCCGGGGGGTCCCGGAGCCCCAGCATTTT. It encodes CASSSRGVPEPQHF. The chain links TRBV7-9 to TRBJ1-5, with a weak D call TRBD1 (5 bases). Trimming cost V 4 bases and J 8 bases, with 15 bases left between them. This CDR3 has 14 residues. CDR1 is SEHNR, CDR2 FQNEAQ, per germline (reference sequence).

CDR3 DNA: TGTGCCAGCAGCTTGGGACTAGAGTTTAAGTTCTTC. This encodes CASSLGLEFKFF. This chain connects TRBV5-4 to TRBJ2-1; tentatively, D is TRBD2 (6 bases). The CDR3 totals 12 residues. The V end lost 0 bases, the J end lost 14 bases, and 12 bases lay between the germline ends. CDR1 SGHNT and CDR2 YYREEE come from the germline V gene (reference sequence).

This sequence joins TRBV19 and TRBJ1-1; no firm D call. The V and J ends lost 1 base and 5 bases respectively, with 11 bases between them. This CDR3 spans 14 amino acids. Looked up from germline, CDR1 is LNHDA and CDR2 is SQIVND (reference sequence). DNA of the CDR3: TGTGCCAGTAGTATAGCGCGGAGCGTGACTGAAGCTTTCTTT. Protein product: CASSIARSVTEAFF. The variable domain in full, completed from reference TRBV19 and TRBJ1-1, reads DGGITQSPKYLFRKEGQNVTLSCEQNLNHDAMYWYRQDPGQGLRLIYYSQIVNDFQKGDIAEGYSVSREKKESFPLTVTSAQKNPTAFYLCASSIARSVTEAFFGQGTRLTVV.

The CDR3 loop is CASSLAAGTGTYEQYF. The CDR3, as DNA: TGCGCCAGCAGCTTGGCGGCCGGGACAGGGACCTACGAGCAGTACTTC. The V and J genes are TRBV5-1 and TRBJ2-7; 9 positions agree with TRBD1. The CDR3 loop spans 16 amino acids. V lost 0 bases to trimming and J lost 2 bases; unmatched junction nucleotides: 6. Germline lookup yields CDR1 SGHRS and CDR2 YFSETQ.

Regarding this clone: This sample includes further DNA sequences coding for the same CDR3. V and J are TRBV19 and TRBJ1-1; 7 bases match TRBD1. Germline CDR1 reads LNHDA; CDR2 reads SQIVND (reference sequence). The junction had 3 bases not matched to a gene; V was cut back by 4 bases and J by 1 base. The CDR3 loop spans 14 amino acids. The CDR3 DNA follows: TGTGCCAGTAGTACTCGGACAGGGAACACTGAAGCTTTCTTT. Its protein is CASSTRTGNTEAFF.

The V call is TRBV11-2, the J call TRBJ2-7, with 9 bases aligning to TRBD1. CDR1 is SGHAT, CDR2 FQNNGV, per germline. CDR3 size: 15 residues. V lost 1 base to trimming and J lost 6 bases; unmatched junction nucleotides: 7. The CDR3 region has the DNA TGTGCCAGCAGCTTAGTGGACAGGGGTACCTCCGAGCAGTACTTC. Translating gives CASSLVDRGTSEQYF.

This clone has just one count. The chain has TRBV29-1 and TRBJ1-1, with D uncertain. The CDR3 covers 14 residues. Germline V CDR1 and CDR2: SQVTM, ANQGSEA. V lost 0 bases and J 9 bases, leaving 17 bases between the germline ends. The CDR3 loop is CSVEEFGGRTKAFF. The DNA for the CDR3 is TGCAGCGTTGAAGAGTTTGGTGGGAGAACTAAAGCTTTCTTT.

This clone has only one observation. The chain combines TRBV5-1 with TRBJ2-3; 8 nucleotides align to TRBD2. V dropped 3 bases and J dropped 4; count of bases not matched to a gene: 19. This CDR3 spans 19 amino acids. Germline V gene lookup returns CDR1 SGHRS and CDR2 YFSETQ. This chain's CDR3 is CASSWITTRGGPVADTQYF. The CDR3 bases are TGCGCCAGCAGCTGGATAACTACCCGGGGGGGGCCAGTGGCAGATACGCAGTATTTT.

The chain is built from TRBV21-1 and TRBJ2-2; TRBD1, the D gene given by the table, was not confirmed from the DNA. TRBV21-1 is a known pseudogene. This CDR3 is 17 amino acids long. CDR3: CASSLLGQGLNTGELFF. CDR3 DNA: TGTGCCAGCAGCCTCCTAGGACAGGGGTTGAACACCGGGGAGCTGTTTTTT.

This chain joins TRBV2 and TRBJ1-1, with 10 bases matching TRBD1. The germline CDR1 and CDR2 sequences are SNHLY and FYNNEI. V lost 7 bases and J lost 1; bases outside the gene matches: 6. This CDR3 comprises 15 residues. CDR3 in DNA: TGTGCCAGCACGGACAGGGGGATTACGAACACTGAAGCTTTCTTT. The encoded protein is CASTDRGITNTEAFF.

This chain joins TRBV6-5 and TRBJ1-1; TRBD1 aligns across 12 bases. CDR1 is MNHEY, CDR2 SVGAGI, per germline. The CDR3 runs 15 residues. V dropped 5 bases and J dropped 1; count of bases not matched to a gene: 2. The CDR3 protein is CASSGDRGPNTEAFF. The CDR3 DNA is TGTGCCAGCAGTGGGGACAGGGGGCCGAACACTGAAGCTTTCTTT.

This clone was counted a few times. The genes are TRBV7-9 and TRBJ2-3; D not certain. This CDR3 has 14 residues. The V end was cut by 0 bases, the J end by 0 bases, with 4 bases between. Looked up from germline, CDR1 is SEHNR and CDR2 is FQNEAQ (reference sequence). DNA of the CDR3: TGTGCCAGCAGCTTAGCCGCGAGCACAGATACGCAGTATTTT. It yields the protein CASSLAASTDTQYF. The full variable domain, completed using reference TRBV7-9 and TRBJ2-3, is DTGVSQNPRHKITKRGQNVTFRCDPISEHNRLYWYRQTLGQGPEFLTYFQNEAQLEKSRLLSDRFSAERPKGSFSTLEIQRTEQGDSAMYLCASSLAASTDTQYFGPGTRLTVL.

This chain uses TRBV7-8 with TRBJ1-1, with 7 bases that match TRBD1. The CDR3 loop spans 16 amino acids. In germline, CDR1 is SGHVS, CDR2 FQNEAQ. J was trimmed by 5 bases and V by 5 bases; bases with no gene match: 14. The CDR3, as DNA: TGTGCCAGCAGCCACGGGACAGAGAATCCGGATACTGAAGCTTTCTTT. It encodes CASSHGTENPDTEAFF.